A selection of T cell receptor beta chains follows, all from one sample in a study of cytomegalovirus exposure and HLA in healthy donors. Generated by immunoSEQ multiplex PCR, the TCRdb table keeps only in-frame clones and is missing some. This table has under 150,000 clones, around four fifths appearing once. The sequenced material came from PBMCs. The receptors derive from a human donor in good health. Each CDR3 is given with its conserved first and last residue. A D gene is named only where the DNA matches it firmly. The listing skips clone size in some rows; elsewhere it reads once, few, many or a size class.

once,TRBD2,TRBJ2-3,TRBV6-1,TGTGCCAGCGCTGGACTAGCATTCGGCGATACGCAGTATTTT,CASAGLAFGDTQYF
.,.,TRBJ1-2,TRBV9,TGTGCCAGCAGCTCGAAACCGGGGGGAGGGAACTATGGCTACACCTTC,CASSSKPGGGNYGYTF
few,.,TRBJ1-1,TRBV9,TGTGCCAGCAGCGCGGACATTGCCCACACTGAAGCTTTCTTT,CASSADIAHTEAFF
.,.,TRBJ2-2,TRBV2,TGTGCCACCTCTGGGGGACTCAGCTCTAACACCGGGGAGCTGTTTTTT,CATSGGLSSNTGELFF
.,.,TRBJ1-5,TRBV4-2,TGTGCCAGCAGCCAAGAAGGTTCGGGGGTAGGCAATCAGCCCCAGCATTTT,CASSQEGSGVGNQPQHF
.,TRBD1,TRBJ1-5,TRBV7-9,TGTTCCAGCAGCCGGACAGGCTATAGCAATCAGCCCCAGCATTTT,CSSSRTGYSNQPQHF
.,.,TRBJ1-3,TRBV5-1,TGCGCCAGCAGCCCGACTCTGGCGAGCTCTGGAAACACCATATATTTT,CASSPTLASSGNTIYF
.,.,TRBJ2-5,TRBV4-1,TGCGCCAGCAGCCACGCGGGGGCCAGGCAAGAGACCCAGTACTTC,CASSHAGARQETQYF
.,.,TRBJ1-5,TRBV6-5,TGTGCCAGCATCTCAGGGGTTGTTGGCAATCAGCCCCAGCATTTT,CASISGVVGNQPQHF
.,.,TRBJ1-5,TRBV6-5,TGTGCCAGCAAAGGACAGATTCATCAGCCCCAGCATTTT,CASKGQIHQPQHF
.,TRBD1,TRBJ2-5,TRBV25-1,TGTGCCAGCAGTGTACTAGACAGGGAATTACAAGAGACCCAGTACTTC,CASSVLDRELQETQYF
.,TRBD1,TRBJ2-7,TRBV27,TGTGCCAGCAGTTTATCTCTCGCGGGACAGGGGCTGGAGGAGCAGTACTTC,CASSLSLAGQGLEEQYF
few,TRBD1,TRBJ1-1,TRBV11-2,TGTGCCAGCAGGGAACAGGGGGTTAGCACTGAAGCTTTCTTT,CASREQGVSTEAFF
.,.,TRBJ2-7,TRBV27,TGTGCCAGTCGACAACTCTACGAGCAGTACTTC,CASRQLYEQYF
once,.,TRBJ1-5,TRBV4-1,TGCGCCAGCAGCCAAGATCCAGCCGGAGTACCCAATCAGCCCCAGCATTTT,CASSQDPAGVPNQPQHF
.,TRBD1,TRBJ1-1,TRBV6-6,TGTGCCAGCAGTCACCCCCTACAGGGGGCGAGCACTGAAGCTTTCTTT,CASSHPLQGASTEAFF
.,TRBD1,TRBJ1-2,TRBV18,TGTGCCAGCTCACCAGGACAGGGAGGTCGAGACTATGGCTACACCTTC,CASSPGQGGRDYGYTF
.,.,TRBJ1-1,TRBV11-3,TGTGCCAGCAGCCGAGGTGGGAACACTGAAGCTTTCTTT,CASSRGGNTEAFF
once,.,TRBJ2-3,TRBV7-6,TGTGCCAGCAGCTTTATAGATACGCAGTATTTT,CASSFIDTQYF
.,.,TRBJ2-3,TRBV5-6,TGTGCCAGCAGCCCCGGACTAAGGGCGCGGTATTTT,CASSPGLRARYF
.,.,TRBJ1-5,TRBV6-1,TGTGCCACCAGCCAGTATAGCAATCAGCCCCAGCATTTT,CATSQYSNQPQHF
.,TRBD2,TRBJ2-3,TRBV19,TGTGCCTCTACTAGCGGGGGCCCCGCGGGGACGCAGTATTTT,CASTSGGPAGTQYF
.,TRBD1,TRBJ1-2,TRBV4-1,TGCGCCAGCAGCCAAATACAGGGGGCGCTAACCTATGGCTACACCTTC,CASSQIQGALTYGYTF
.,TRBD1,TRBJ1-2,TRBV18,TGTGCCAGCTCACCCCCTTACAGGGGCAACTATGGCTACACCTTC,CASSPPYRGNYGYTF
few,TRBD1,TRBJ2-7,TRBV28,TGTGCCAGCAGCCCGGGACAGGGGTGGGAGCAGTACTTC,CASSPGQGWEQYF
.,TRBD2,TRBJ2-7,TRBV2,TGTGCCAATGGGGGGACTAGCGGGGCCTACGAGCAGTACTTC,CANGGTSGAYEQYF
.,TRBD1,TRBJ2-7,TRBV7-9,TGTGCCAGCAGCCGCGGACAGGGTACCTCCTTC,CASSRGQGTSF
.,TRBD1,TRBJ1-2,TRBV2,TGTGCCAGCGTGGGGACAGTCCCCTATGGCTACACCTTC,CASVGTVPYGYTF
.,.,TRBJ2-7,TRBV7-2,TGTGCCAGCACCGAGCTTGGTGCCTACGAGCAGTACTTC,CASTELGAYEQYF
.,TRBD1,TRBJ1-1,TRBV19,TGTGCCAGTAGTATGAGGGACAGGGGGCAGGGCACTGAAGCTTTCTTT,CASSMRDRGQGTEAFF
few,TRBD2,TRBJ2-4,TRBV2,TGTGCCAGCAGGACTAGCGAATTAGCCAAAAACATTCAGTACTTC,CASRTSELAKNIQYF
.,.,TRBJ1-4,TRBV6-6,TGTGCCAGCAGACAGACAGGCGGTAATGAAAAACTGTTTTTT,CASRQTGGNEKLFF
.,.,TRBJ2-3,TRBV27,TGTGCCAGCAGCTATTTCTTGGCGGCGCCCACAGATACGCAGTATTTT,CASSYFLAAPTDTQYF
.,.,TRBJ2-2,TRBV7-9,TGTTCCGGCACCCCCGGCGGGGAGCTGTTTTTT,CSGTPGGELFF
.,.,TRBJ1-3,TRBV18,TGTGCCAGCTCACGGGAGACAGGAACAAGCTCTGGAAACACCATATATTTT,CASSRETGTSSGNTIYF
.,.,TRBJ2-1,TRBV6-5,TGTGCCAGCAGTCCCGGGGGACTCGAGCAGTTCTTC,CASSPGGLEQFF
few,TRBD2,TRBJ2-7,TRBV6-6,TGTGCCAGCAGGAGCGGGGCGAACAACGAGCAGTACTTC,CASRSGANNEQYF
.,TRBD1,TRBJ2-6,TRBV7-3,TGTGCCAGCAGCTTTAGGGGGCCCTCCACCGGGGCCAACGTCCTGACTTTC,CASSFRGPSTGANVLTF
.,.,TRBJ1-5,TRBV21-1,TGTGCCAGCAGCGCCCACGGGCCCCAGCATTTT,CASSAHGPQHF
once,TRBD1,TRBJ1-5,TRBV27,TGTGCCAGCAGTTTCAGCAGACAGGGGATAAGCAATCAGCCCCAGCATTTT,CASSFSRQGISNQPQHF
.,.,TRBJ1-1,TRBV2,TGTGCCAGCAGGTCAGTGAACACTGAAGCTTTCTTT,CASRSVNTEAFF
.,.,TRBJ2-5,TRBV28,TGTGCCAGCAGTTTCACCCGACTAGGCCGAGAGACCCAGTACTTC,CASSFTRLGRETQYF
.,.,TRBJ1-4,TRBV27,TGTGCCAGCAGTATAAAAACAGGAGCCGCAACTAATGAAAAACTGTTTTTT,CASSIKTGAATNEKLFF
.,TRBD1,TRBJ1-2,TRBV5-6,TGTGCCAGCAGCTCGACAGGGGATCTCGGTGGCTACACCTTC,CASSSTGDLGGYTF
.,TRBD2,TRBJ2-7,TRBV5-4,TGTGCCAGCAGCTTAGCCTATAGCGGGGCGATCTCCTACGAGCAGTACTTC,CASSLAYSGAISYEQYF
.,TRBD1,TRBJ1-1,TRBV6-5,TGTGCCAGCAGTTACTCGGGACAGGGCACTGAAGCTTTCTTT,CASSYSGQGTEAFF
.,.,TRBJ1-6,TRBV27,TGTGCCAGCAGTTTGGGCTCGACAGGCCCGAGCTCCTATAATTCACCCCTCCACTTT,CASSLGSTGPSSYNSPLHF
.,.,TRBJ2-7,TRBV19,TGTGCCAGTAGTGGACCCCGAGCAGGGGGGCCTTCGGACGAGCAGTACTTC,CASSGPRAGGPSDEQYF
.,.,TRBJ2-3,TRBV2,TGTGCCAGCAGCCCACTGGGACTCACAGATACGCAGTATTTT,CASSPLGLTDTQYF
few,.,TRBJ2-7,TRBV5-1,TGCGCCAGCAGCTCTGCAACAGAAAGCTACGAGCAGTACTTC,CASSSATESYEQYF
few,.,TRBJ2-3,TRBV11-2,TGTGCCAGCAGCTTTGCAGCATTTAGCGACGGAGATACGCAGTATTTT,CASSFAAFSDGDTQYF
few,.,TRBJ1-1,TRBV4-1,TGCGCCAGCAGCCAATCCGATCCAGGCACTGAAGCTTTCTTT,CASSQSDPGTEAFF
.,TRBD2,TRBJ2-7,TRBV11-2,TGTGCCAGCAGCTTAGGCCGACTAGCGGGGGGAATCGGGGAGCAGTACTTC,CASSLGRLAGGIGEQYF
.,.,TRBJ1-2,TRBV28,TGTGCCAGCAGCTCAGGACAGAGCTATGGCTACACCTTC,CASSSGQSYGYTF
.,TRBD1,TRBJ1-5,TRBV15,TGTGCCACCAGCACCGGGACAGACTTCAATCAGCCCCAGCATTTT,CATSTGTDFNQPQHF
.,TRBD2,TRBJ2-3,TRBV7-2,TGTGCCAGCAGCCTCCAAGTAGCGGGGGGGCCGAATACGCAGTATTTT,CASSLQVAGGPNTQYF
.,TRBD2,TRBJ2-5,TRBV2,TGTGCCAGCTCTAGCGGGGTACTGGGGACCCAGTACTTC,CASSSGVLGTQYF
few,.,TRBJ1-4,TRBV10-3,TGTGCCACCGGAGGGGGGGGCGCTGAAAAACTGTTTTTT,CATGGGGAEKLFF